Below, 6 T cell receptor beta chains from the same sample are listed, as sequenced in a study of blood T cell repertoires in COVID-19 (dated by TCRdb to 2018 to 2021). Libraries were constructed by the immunoSEQ multiplex PCR assay. TCRdb's version of the immuneACCESS table is confined to in-frame rearrangements and falls short of the full clone set. An unresolved V gene accounts for under half of the shortfall where checked; the remainder is of unknown origin. The sample includes about 160,000 clones, with roughly 90% observed a single time. The biggest ten clones account for 3% to 4.5% of the sample. Sequencing input: peripheral blood. The receptors stem from a woman aged 60 to 75 who had recovered from COVID-19.

CDR3 residues: CAISAQGNYGYTF. DNA of the CDR3: TGTGCCATCAGCGCCCAGGGCAACTATGGCTACACCTTC. V usage is TRBV10-3 and J usage is TRBJ1-2; TRBD1 might be the D (5 bases). V was trimmed by 6 bases and J by 2 bases, leaving 10 bases between them. The CDR3 sequence is 13 residues long. The V gene's germline CDR1 is ENHRY and CDR2 SYGVKD.

The chain employs TRBV30 and TRBJ2-1; 15 bases are shared with TRBD2. The CDR3 totals 18 residues. The V gene end was trimmed by 5 bases and the J gene end by 6 bases; junction bases not matched to a gene: 14. Germline CDR1 and CDR2: GTSNPN and SVGIG (reference sequence). The CDR3 DNA reads TGTGCCTGGGGTCTATGGACTAGCGGGGGGGCTATGGCCAATGAGCAGTTCTTC. It specifies CAWGLWTSGGAMANEQFF. Supplemented by reference TRBV30 and TRBJ2-1, the full variable domain reads SQTIHQWPATLVQPVGSPLSLECTVEGTSNPNLYWYRQAAGRGLQLLFYSVGIGQISSEVPQNLSASRPQDRQFILSSKKLLLSDSGFYLCAWGLWTSGGAMANEQFFGPGTRLTVL.

The CDR3 loop is CASRYREGTEAFF. The CDR3 DNA is TGCGCCAGCAGATATCGGGAGGGGACTGAAGCTTTCTTT. The rearrangement uses TRBV5-1 and TRBJ1-1, with TRBD1 as a possible D gene (5 bases). The CDR3 length is 13 residues. V shed 5 bases and J shed 5 bases, with 13 bases lying between them. Germline loops: CDR1 SGHRS, CDR2 YFSETQ.

The CDR3 DNA reads as TGTGCCAGCAGCTTAATCACAGGCTTCGGCTATGGCTACACCTTC. This gives the protein CASSLITGFGYGYTF. The V call is TRBV7-9, the J call TRBJ1-2, with TRBD1 as a possible D gene (5 bases). From germline, CDR1 is SEHNR and CDR2 FQNEAQ (reference sequence). The V end lost 2 bases, the J end lost 4 bases, and 14 bases lay between the germline ends. The CDR3 has 15 amino acids.

V usage is TRBV10-3 and J usage is TRBJ1-4, with D unclear. Trimming stripped 0 bases from V and 8 bases from J, with 4 bases between. The CDR3 totals 12 residues. Germline V gene sequence: CDR1 ENHRY, CDR2 SYGVKD. CDR3 protein: CAISESREKLFF. The CDR3 coding sequence is TGTGCCATCAGTGAGTCTCGGGAAAAACTGTTTTTT.

The count of this clone is one. This chain links TRBV28 with TRBJ1-2; no definite D call. The length of the CDR3 is 14 residues. CDR1 MDHEN and CDR2 SYDVKM come from the germline V gene. Deletions cut 5 bases from V and 0 bases from J, with 10 bases between. CDR3 amino acids: CASSPTGANYGYTF. Here the CDR3 DNA reads TGTGCCAGCAGTCCTACGGGAGCTAACTATGGCTACACCTTC.